This paragraph reports one TCR beta chain. 60 Vbeta and 13 Jbeta primers were used in PCR. Here immunoSEQ multiplex PCR was the method, and the copy in TCRdb shows in-frame clones only, minus some. Of about 110,000 clones in the sample, 81% were seen once. This sample stems from a study of cytomegalovirus exposure and HLA in healthy donors. The sequence was obtained from a woman in her 30s in good health and CMV-seronegative. Sequenced material: PBMCs.

DNA for the CDR3: TGTGCCAGTAGCTACGACAGGGCTAATGAAAAACTGTTTTTT. Translated, it gives CASSYDRANEKLFF. The chain links TRBV19 to TRBJ1-4; 7 bases agree with TRBD1. V lost 6 bases, J lost 3 bases, and 4 bases stayed unmatched. The CDR3 covers 14 residues. Germline loops: CDR1 LNHDA, CDR2 SQIVND (reference sequence).